This entry lists 13 T cell receptor beta chains sequenced from one sample in a study of beta chain features in type 1 diabetes. Expressed TCRB transcripts were sequenced because the isolated RNA had all been reverse transcribed beforehand. Generated by immunoSEQ multiplex PCR, the TCRdb table keeps only in-frame clones and is missing some. This sample has about 620,000 clones; 15% to 18% occur once, and the top ten carry approximately 0.087%. Sequenced: naive CD4+ T cells from blood. These receptors all stem from a man aged 18 to 29 in good health.

This chain connects TRBV7-2 to TRBJ1-6; D unclear. CDR1 is SGHTA and CDR2 is FQGNSA in the germline V gene. The CDR3 has 13 amino acids. Deletions cut 5 bases from V and 8 bases from J, with 10 bases between. CDR3 protein: CASSPIPDSPLHF. DNA for the CDR3: TGTGCCAGCAGCCCAATCCCAGATTCACCCCTCCACTTT.

This clone has more than one count but fewer than ten. This chain connects TRBV1 to TRBJ2-1. TRBV1 is designated a pseudogene. CDR3 length: 14 residues. As DNA, the CDR3 is TGCACCAGCAGCCAAGTACCATACGGGCGAGAGCAGTTCTTC. As protein: CTSSQVPYGREQFF.

In this sample, this clone turned up a few times. The chain joins TRBV5-4 to TRBJ2-3, with TRBD1 identical over 7 bases. This CDR3 is 15 amino acids long. Germline V gene sequence: CDR1 SGHNT, CDR2 YYREEE (reference sequence). The V gene end was trimmed by 1 base and the J gene end by 0 bases; junction bases not matched to a gene: 2. The CDR3 loop is CASSLRTGSTDTQYF. The CDR3 DNA reads as TGTGCCAGCAGCTTGCGGACAGGTAGCACAGATACGCAGTATTTT.

This chain connects TRBV27 to TRBJ2-2; D call uncertain. Between the trimmed V and J ends, which lost 4 bases and 2 bases, there was a span of 11 bases. Looked up from germline, CDR1 is MNHEY and CDR2 is SMNVEV (reference sequence). The CDR3 extends over 15 amino acids. CDR3 sequence: CASSWLVTNTGELFF. The CDR3 DNA follows: TGTGCCAGCAGTTGGCTAGTAACCAACACCGGGGAGCTGTTTTTT.

V gene TRBV5-6 combines with J gene TRBJ2-1; no clear D. The CDR3 contains 16 residues. The germline V gene has CDR1 SGHDT and CDR2 YYEEEE. V lost 4 bases, J lost 0 bases, and 14 bases lay in between. This CDR3 is CASSPWPAPSYNEQFF. The CDR3 DNA reads TGTGCCAGCAGCCCTTGGCCAGCGCCCTCCTACAATGAGCAGTTCTTC.

The rearrangement joins TRBV29-1 to TRBJ2-5, with 7 bases matching TRBD1. CDR3 length equals 12 residues. The junction had 7 bases not matched to a gene; V was cut back by 7 bases and J by 5 bases. Germline lookup yields CDR1 SQVTM and CDR2 ANQGSEA. CDR3 loop: CSGRQGGETQYF. The CDR3 DNA follows: TGCAGCGGACGACAGGGTGGGGAGACCCAGTACTTC.

This clone occurred a few times. The chain couples TRBV30 to TRBJ1-6; D may be TRBD1 (6 bases). This CDR3 spans 15 amino acids. CDR1 is GTSNPN and CDR2 is SVGIG in the germline V gene (reference sequence). The V end lost 2 bases, the J end lost 8 bases, and 16 bases lay between the germline ends. For the CDR3, the DNA is TGTGCCTGGAGTCCCGAATGGGGGCACGATTCACCCCTCCACTTT. This sequence encodes CAWSPEWGHDSPLHF.

V gene TRBV5-4 combines with J gene TRBJ2-3, with 8 positions matching TRBD2. The junction had 3 bases not matched to a gene; V was cut back by 0 bases and J by 3 bases. CDR3 length equals 15 residues. Germline loops: CDR1 SGHNT, CDR2 YYREEE (reference sequence). This chain's CDR3 is CASSLASGRTDTQYF. In DNA form, the CDR3 reads TGTGCCAGCAGCTTGGCCAGCGGGAGAACAGATACGCAGTATTTT.

The rearrangement joins TRBV5-1 to TRBJ2-2; 7 positions match TRBD1. The CDR3 sequence is 15 residues long. V was clipped by 2 bases and J by 7 bases; unmatched bases: 8. Germline CDR1 is SGHRS and CDR2 is YFSETQ. The CDR3: CASSFPTGLDGELFF. For the CDR3, the DNA is TGCGCCAGCAGCTTCCCGACAGGGTTGGACGGGGAGCTGTTTTTT. Full variable domain (remainder filled in from reference TRBV5-1 and TRBJ2-2): KAGVTQTPRYLIKTRGQQVTLSCSPISGHRSVSWYQQTPGQGLQFLFEYFSETQRNKGNFPGRFSGRQFSNSRSEMNVSTLELGDSALYLCASSFPTGLDGELFFGEGSRLTVL.

The table lists this clone with a few counts. The V call is TRBV30, the J call TRBJ1-4, with no clear D. V lost 1 base and J 6 bases, leaving 9 bases between the germline ends. The CDR3 has 13 amino acids. Germline lookup yields CDR1 GTSNPN and CDR2 SVGIG (reference sequence). CDR3 protein: CAWSGIFYEKLFF. The CDR3 DNA sequence: TGTGCCTGGAGTGGGATATTTTATGAAAAACTGTTTTTT.

Only a few counts were recorded for this clone. J is TRBJ2-7 and V is TRBV10-3; 7 bases align to TRBD2. From germline, CDR1 is ENHRY and CDR2 SYGVKD. The V and J ends lost 1 base and 1 base, in that order; junction bases with no gene match: 1. The CDR3 runs to 14 residues. CDR3 residues: CAISEWEGSYEQYF. The DNA for the CDR3 is TGTGCCATCAGTGAGTGGGAGGGGTCCTACGAGCAGTACTTC.

The V call is TRBV19, the J call TRBJ2-1, with 10 bases aligning to TRBD2. The germline gives CDR1 LNHDA, CDR2 SQIVND (reference sequence). J gave up 6 bases and V 7 bases, and 12 bases lay outside the gene matches. This CDR3 comprises 16 residues. The CDR3 DNA follows: TGTGCCAGTATAAAGCGGGAGGGTTCCTCGGGCAATGAGCAGTTCTTC. Translated, it gives CASIKREGSSGNEQFF.

As for this clone: Other DNA sequences in this sample translate to the same CDR3. The V and J genes are TRBV7-2 and TRBJ2-5, with 8 positions matching TRBD2. The CDR3 consists of 13 residues. Losses at the gene ends were 5 bases for V and 2 bases for J; bases not matched to a gene: 1. CDR1 SGHTA and CDR2 FQGNSA come from the germline V gene. Here the CDR3 DNA reads TGTGCCAGCAGCCCGGGGGGGCAAGAGACCCAGTACTTC. It codes for CASSPGGQETQYF.